This T cell receptor beta chain was recovered during a study of T cell repertoires in cytomegalovirus infection. On the study more broadly: Matching HLA type and CMV infection were both indicated by public TCR beta signatures. Points from the study as a whole: Of the TCR beta families, the public ones yielded a cumulative frequency that identified carriers of CMV plus the relevant HLA.

V shed 5 bases and J shed 3 bases, with 13 bases lying between them. The CDR3 length is 14 residues. This clonotype was recorded at least ten times. The target antigen is unknown. TCRdb reprocessed the reads via MiXCR and lists one record per CDR3 protein. The sample lists hundreds of thousands of distinct CDR3 sequences, over 20% seen once, with over 15% in the top ten. The sequence came from a human donor in good health (CMV status not recorded). Some clones in this sample may be carry-over from other donors' samples. The V call is TRBV12-3 or TRBV12-4, the J call TRBJ1-2; possible D gene TRBD1, 5 bases. Sequences were obtained from CD8+ T cells from PBMCs. DNA of the CDR3: TGTGCCAGCAGTAGCGCTGGGGCGGACTATGGCTACACCTTC. Translated: CASSSAGADYGYTF.